This is a list of T cell receptor beta chains from one sample in a study of response to subunit inactivated influenza vaccine. TCRdb passed the RT-PCR reads through MiXCR, listing each CDR3 protein once. The repertoire holds about 190,000 distinct CDR3 sequences, with 14% as singletons. The source was CD8+ T cells sorted from PBMCs, collected approximately 5 days after vaccination. The source is a middle-aged man who received an inactivated influenza vaccine. Both conserved end residues are part of each CDR3. Fields, in order: J gene, D gene, V gene, clone size, CDR3 protein, CDR3 DNA. D genes are given only for firm matches. Size tells how often a clone was seen (once, few, many) or the class of an expanded clone, and some rows leave it out.

TRBJ1-1	NA	TRBV9	few	CASSAPFGRGTEAFF	TGTGCCAGCAGCGCACCTTTTGGGAGGGGCACTGAAGCTTTCTTT
TRBJ1-1	TRBD1	TRBV6-2/TRBV6-3	NA	CASGWDRGTEAFF	TGTGCCAGCGGTTGGGACAGGGGGACTGAAGCTTTCTTT
TRBJ2-7	TRBD1	TRBV7-9	once	CASSPPTGSYEQYF	TGTGCCAGCAGCCCCCCGACAGGGTCCTACGAGCAGTACTTC
TRBJ2-5	NA	TRBV30	NA	CAWTGSNPRGTQYF	TGTGCCTGGACGGGATCGAATCCGAGGGGGACCCAGTACTTC
TRBJ2-1	TRBD2	TRBV29-1	NA	CSVENRLAEPYNEQFF	TGCAGCGTTGAGAACCGACTAGCGGAGCCCTACAATGAGCAGTTCTTC
TRBJ2-1	TRBD2	TRBV15	few	CATSRVAGAHNEQFF	TGTGCCACCAGCAGAGTAGCGGGGGCACACAATGAGCAGTTCTTC
TRBJ2-1	NA	TRBV7-9	NA	CASSHELF	TGTGCCAGCAGCCACGAGCTCTTC
TRBJ2-1	TRBD2	TRBV7-2	NA	CASSLVVSSGYNEQFF	TGTGCCAGCAGCTTAGTGGTCTCTAGCGGGTACAATGAGCAGTTCTTC
TRBJ2-3	NA	TRBV9	few	CASSAWDATDTQYF	TGTGCCAGCAGCGCCTGGGACGCCACAGATACGCAGTATTTT
TRBJ1-2	NA	TRBV6-5	many	CASSYGGEGGYTF	TGTGCCAGCAGTTACGGCGGTGAGGGCGGCTACACCTTC
TRBJ1-1	TRBD1	TRBV5-1	many	CASSPPRQGVQTEAFF	TGCGCCAGCAGCCCACCCAGACAGGGCGTTCAGACTGAAGCTTTCTTT
TRBJ2-5	NA	TRBV7-9	NA	CASSLVQAQETQYF	TGTGCCAGCAGCTTAGTTCAGGCCCAAGAGACCCAGTACTTC
TRBJ2-2	NA	TRBV27	few	CASSPDTYTGELFF	TGTGCCAGCAGTCCGGACACGTACACCGGGGAGCTGTTTTTT